Below, 11 T cell receptor beta chains from the same sample are listed, as sequenced in a study of blood T cell repertoires in COVID-19. TCRdb's table, derived via immunoSEQ multiplex PCR, lists solely in-frame clones and lacks some. In the table there are 200,000 to 250,000 clones, about four fifths of which are singletons. Input material: peripheral blood. The receptors stem from a woman in her 30s who had recovered from COVID-19.

This rearrangement joins TRBV7-3 to TRBJ2-1; 7 nucleotides match TRBD2. CDR1 and CDR2 (germline): SGHTA, FQGTGA. J was trimmed by 10 bases and V by 1 base; bases with no gene match: 4. The CDR3 loop spans 13 amino acids. The CDR3 region is CASSLSPGGEQFF. The CDR3 DNA reads as TGTGCCAGCAGCTTAAGCCCGGGGGGAGAGCAGTTCTTC. The whole variable domain, filled in from reference TRBV7-3 and TRBJ2-1, reads GAGVSQTPSNKVTEKGKYVELRCDPISGHTALYWYRQSLGQGPEFLIYFQGTGAADDSGLPNDRFFAVRPEGSVSTLKIQRTERGDSAVYLCASSLSPGGEQFFGPGTRLTVL.

In its sample, this clone was seen a few times. The chain couples TRBV15 to TRBJ1-1, with D unclear. The CDR3 has 14 residues. Germline loops: CDR1 LNHNV, CDR2 YYDKDF (reference sequence). V was pared by 4 bases and J by 0 bases, with 9 bases between. In DNA, the CDR3 is TGTGCCACCAGCAAACCCGGGATGAACACTGAAGCTTTCTTT. Its translation is CATSKPGMNTEAFF.

There are a few counts of this clone. The chain has TRBV7-6 and TRBJ2-5, with D maybe TRBD2 (5 bases). V gave up 1 base and J gave up 1 base, with 7 bases separating them. Per germline, CDR1 SGHVS and CDR2 FNYEAQ. The CDR3 length is 14 residues. The CDR3 reads CASSLVGSQETQYF. The CDR3 region has the DNA TGTGCCAGCAGCTTAGTAGGGAGCCAAGAGACCCAGTACTTC.

The genes are TRBV9 and TRBJ2-5; 8 nucleotides line up with TRBD2. From germline, CDR1 is SGDLS and CDR2 YYNGEE. The J segment lost 5 bases and the V segment lost 3 bases, leaving 3 bases of the junction unmatched. The CDR3 is made up of 13 amino acids. CDR3 sequence: CASSAGGGETQYF. As DNA, the CDR3 is TGTGCCAGCAGCGCCGGCGGGGGGGAGACCCAGTACTTC.

This clone was counted a single time. The chain couples TRBV6-5 to TRBJ2-6; tentative D call: TRBD2 (5 bases). CDR1 and CDR2 from the germline V gene are MNHEY and SVGAGI. The CDR3 contains 14 residues. V dropped 0 bases and J dropped 12 bases, with 12 bases sitting between them. The CDR3 DNA is TGTGCCAGCAGTTACTCGGACTTCCCGTCCGTCCTGACTTTC. This translates into CASSYSDFPSVLTF.

The chain links TRBV11-2 to TRBJ2-1; 7 bases line up with TRBD1. The CDR3 runs 16 residues. The V gene end was trimmed by 5 bases and the J gene end by 6 bases; junction bases not matched to a gene: 13. Germline V lookup: CDR1 SGHAT, CDR2 FQNNGV. The chain's CDR3 is CASSKRQGAFSNEQFF. The CDR3 coding sequence is TGTGCCAGCAGCAAAAGACAGGGTGCCTTCAGCAATGAGCAGTTCTTC.

This chain's CDR3 is CASSLGEKLFF. The CDR3 coding sequence is TGTGCCAGCAGTCTAGGTGAAAAACTGTTTTTT. V and J are TRBV28 and TRBJ1-4; D not resolved. Trimming shortened V by 5 bases and J by 7 bases, and 5 bases separated the two germline ends. CDR1 and CDR2 (germline): MDHEN, SYDVKM. The CDR3 consists of 11 residues.

V gene TRBV19 combines with J gene TRBJ2-5, with a tentative D call TRBD2 (5 bases). The V end lost 4 bases, the J end lost 5 bases, and 17 bases lay between the germline ends. This CDR3 region has 15 residues. Looked up from germline, CDR1 is LNHDA and CDR2 is SQIVND (reference sequence). The CDR3 region is CASSNPGGPGETQYF. CDR3 DNA: TGTGCCAGTAGTAATCCAGGAGGCCCGGGGGAGACCCAGTACTTC.

The gene calls are TRBV9 and TRBJ2-5, with TRBD2 matching over 10 bases. The germline V gene encodes CDR1 SGDLS and CDR2 YYNGEE. The CDR3 consists of 14 residues. Trimming at V came to 5 bases and at J to 5 bases, leaving 6 bases not matched to a gene. The DNA for the CDR3 is TGTGCCAGCAGTGGAGCGGGAGGGCCGGAGACCCAGTACTTC. The encoded protein is CASSGAGGPETQYF.

This clone came up once. The V and J genes are TRBV2 and TRBJ2-3; maybe TRBD1 (5 bases). Trimming removed 8 bases from V and 0 bases from J, with 9 bases in between. This CDR3 has 13 amino acids. Germline CDR1 SNHLY, CDR2 FYNNEI. The CDR3 coding sequence is TGTGCCAGCGCGACAGAGAGCACAGATACGCAGTATTTT. This sequence encodes CASATESTDTQYF.

This sequence joins TRBV9 and TRBJ2-1, with 13 positions matching TRBD2. The CDR3 spans 20 residues. Trimming at V came to 0 bases and at J to 6 bases, leaving 15 bases not matched to a gene. From germline, CDR1 is SGDLS and CDR2 YYNGEE. The CDR3 region has the DNA TGTGCCAGCAGCGTAGCACTAGCGGGAGGGCCGCCATTTTCGGGCAATGAGCAGTTCTTC. This translates into CASSVALAGGPPFSGNEQFF.